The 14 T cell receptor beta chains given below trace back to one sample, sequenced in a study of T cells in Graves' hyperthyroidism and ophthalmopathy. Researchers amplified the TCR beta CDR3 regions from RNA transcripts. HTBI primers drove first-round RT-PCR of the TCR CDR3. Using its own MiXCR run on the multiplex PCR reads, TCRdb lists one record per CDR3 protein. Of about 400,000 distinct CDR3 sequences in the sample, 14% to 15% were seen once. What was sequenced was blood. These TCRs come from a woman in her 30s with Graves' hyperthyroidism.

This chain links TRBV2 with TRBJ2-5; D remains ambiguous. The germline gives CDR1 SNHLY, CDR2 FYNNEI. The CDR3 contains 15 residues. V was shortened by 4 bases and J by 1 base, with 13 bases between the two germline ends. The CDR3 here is CASSGGYSTQETQYF. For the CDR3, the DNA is TGTGCCAGCAGTGGGGGTTATAGCACCCAAGAGACCCAGTACTTC.

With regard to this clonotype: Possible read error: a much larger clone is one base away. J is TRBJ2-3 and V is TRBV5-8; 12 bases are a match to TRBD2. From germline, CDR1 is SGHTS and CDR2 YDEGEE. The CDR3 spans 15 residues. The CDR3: CAGSPTSGRTDTQYF. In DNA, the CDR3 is TGTGCCGGCAGCCCTACTAGCGGGAGGACAGATACGCAGTATTTT.

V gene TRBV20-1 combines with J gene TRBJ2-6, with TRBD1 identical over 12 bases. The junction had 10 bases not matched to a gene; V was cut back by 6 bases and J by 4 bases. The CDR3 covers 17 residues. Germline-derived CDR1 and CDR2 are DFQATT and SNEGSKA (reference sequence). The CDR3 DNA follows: TGCAGTGCCTTACCGGGACAGGGGGCTGAGGGGGCCAACGTCCTGACTTTC. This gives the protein CSALPGQGAEGANVLTF.

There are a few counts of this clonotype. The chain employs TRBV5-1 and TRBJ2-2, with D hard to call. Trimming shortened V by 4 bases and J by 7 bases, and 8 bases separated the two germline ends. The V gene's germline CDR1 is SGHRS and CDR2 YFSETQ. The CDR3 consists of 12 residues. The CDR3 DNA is TGCGCCAGCAGCCCGGCGGTCGGGGAGCTGTTTTTT. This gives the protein CASSPAVGELFF.

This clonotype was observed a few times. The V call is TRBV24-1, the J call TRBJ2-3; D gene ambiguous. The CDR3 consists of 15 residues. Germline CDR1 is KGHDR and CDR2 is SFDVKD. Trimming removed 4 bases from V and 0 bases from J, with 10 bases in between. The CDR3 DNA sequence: TGTGCCACCAGTGACTTCTACGGGAGCACAGATACGCAGTATTTT. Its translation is CATSDFYGSTDTQYF.

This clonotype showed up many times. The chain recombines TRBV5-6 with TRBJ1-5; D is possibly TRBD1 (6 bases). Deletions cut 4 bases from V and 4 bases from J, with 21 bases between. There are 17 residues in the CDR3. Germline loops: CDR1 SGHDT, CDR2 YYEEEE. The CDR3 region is CASSVTGRGVINQPQHF. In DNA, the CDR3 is TGTGCCAGCAGCGTTACAGGGAGGGGGGTTATTAATCAGCCCCAGCATTTT. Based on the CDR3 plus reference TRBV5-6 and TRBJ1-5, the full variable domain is DAGVTQSPTHLIKTRGQQVTLRCSPKSGHDTVSWYQQALGQGPQFIFQYYEEEERQRGNFPDRFSGHQFPNYSSELNVNALLLGDSALYLCASSVTGRGVINQPQHFGDGTRLSIL.

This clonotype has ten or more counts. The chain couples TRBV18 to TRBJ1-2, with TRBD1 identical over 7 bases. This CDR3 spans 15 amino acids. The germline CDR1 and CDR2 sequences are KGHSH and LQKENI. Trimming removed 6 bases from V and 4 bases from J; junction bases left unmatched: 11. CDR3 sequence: CASSRQGGEGYGYTF. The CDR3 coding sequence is TGTGCCAGCTCTCGACAGGGAGGGGAAGGCTATGGCTACACCTTC.

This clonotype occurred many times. This CDR3 is CASSPSGHQETQYF. CDR3 nucleotide sequence: TGTGCCAGCTCACCTTCTGGACACCAAGAGACCCAGTACTTC. This sequence joins TRBV18 and TRBJ2-5, with D unresolved. V was clipped by 3 bases and J by 0 bases, with 8 bases between them. CDR1 and CDR2 (germline): KGHSH, LQKENI. This CDR3 has 14 amino acids.

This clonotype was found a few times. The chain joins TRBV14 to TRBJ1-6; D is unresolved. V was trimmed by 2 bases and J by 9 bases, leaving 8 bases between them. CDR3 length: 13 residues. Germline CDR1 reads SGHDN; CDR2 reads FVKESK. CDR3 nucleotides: TGTGCCAGCAGCCAATTGGAAGGTTCACCCCTCCACTTT. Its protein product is CASSQLEGSPLHF.

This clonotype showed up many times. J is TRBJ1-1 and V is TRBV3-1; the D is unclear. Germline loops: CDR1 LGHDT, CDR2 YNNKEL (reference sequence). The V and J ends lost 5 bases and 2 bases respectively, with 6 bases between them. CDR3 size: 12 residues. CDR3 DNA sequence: TGTGCCAGCAGCAAGTTCAACACTGAAGCTTTCTTT. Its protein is CASSKFNTEAFF.

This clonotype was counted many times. The CDR3 coding sequence is TGTGCCAGCACAGGGGGTGGTACTGAAGCTTTCTTT. It translates to CASTGGGTEAFF. The V gene is TRBV28, the J gene TRBJ1-1, with TRBD1 matching 7 bases. The V segment lost 7 bases and the J segment 5 bases; nucleotides outside the gene matches: 4. CDR1 is MDHEN, CDR2 SYDVKM, per germline. The CDR3 consists of 12 residues.

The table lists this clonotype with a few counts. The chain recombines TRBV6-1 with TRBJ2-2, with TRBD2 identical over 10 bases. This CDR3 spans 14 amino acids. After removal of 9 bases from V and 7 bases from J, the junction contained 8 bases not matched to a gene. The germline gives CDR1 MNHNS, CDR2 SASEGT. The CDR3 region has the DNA TGTGCCAGTTCGAGCGGGAGGGTTCACGGGGAGCTGTTTTTT. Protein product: CASSSGRVHGELFF.

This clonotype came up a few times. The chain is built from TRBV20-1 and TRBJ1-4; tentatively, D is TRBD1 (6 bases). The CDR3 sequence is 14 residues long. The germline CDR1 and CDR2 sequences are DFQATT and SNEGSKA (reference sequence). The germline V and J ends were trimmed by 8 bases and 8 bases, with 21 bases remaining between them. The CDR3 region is CSIPRGGADEKLFF. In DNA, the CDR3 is TGCAGTATACCACGAGGGGGGGCGGACGAAAAACTGTTTTTT.

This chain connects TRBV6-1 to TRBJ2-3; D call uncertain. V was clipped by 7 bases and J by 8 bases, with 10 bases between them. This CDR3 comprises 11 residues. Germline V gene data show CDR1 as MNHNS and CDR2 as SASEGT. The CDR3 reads CASTDGGTQYF. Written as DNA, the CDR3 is TGTGCCAGCACCGACGGTGGTACGCAGTATTTT.